The 3 T cell receptor beta chains below come from one sample, sequenced in a study of blood T cell repertoires in COVID-19. Libraries were prepared by immunoSEQ multiplex PCR; TCRdb keeps only in-frame clonotypes and omits some of them. The sample shows about 47,000 clones, roughly 84% of them seen only once. Source material: peripheral blood. Receptor source: a man between 50 and 59 years old with acute or convalescent COVID-19.

The chain is built from TRBV7-9 and TRBJ2-7; the D gene is possibly TRBD2 (6 bases). Per the germline V gene, CDR1 is SEHNR and CDR2 is FQNEAQ (reference sequence). The CDR3 has 12 residues. The V end lost 3 bases, the J end lost 6 bases, and 9 bases lay between the germline ends. The CDR3: CASSFGGVEQYF. The CDR3 DNA reads as TGTGCCAGCAGCTTCGGAGGGGTCGAGCAGTACTTC.

The rearrangement links TRBV19 to TRBJ1-3; weak D call: TRBD1 (6 bases). The CDR3 runs 16 residues. Trimming took 7 bases from V and 3 from J, leaving 19 bases between them. The germline V gene has CDR1 LNHDA and CDR2 SQIVND (reference sequence). The CDR3 nucleotides are TGTGCCAGTACCCCCGGACAGATAAGGATTGGAAACACCATATATTTT. As protein: CASTPGQIRIGNTIYF. The full variable domain, its missing parts supplied by reference TRBV19 and TRBJ1-3, is DGGITQSPKYLFRKEGQNVTLSCEQNLNHDAMYWYRQDPGQGLRLIYYSQIVNDFQKGDIAEGYSVSREKKESFPLTVTSAQKNPTAFYLCASTPGQIRIGNTIYFGEGSWLTVV.

The CDR3 spells CASSPPGQNTGELFF. The CDR3 DNA sequence: TGCGCCAGCAGCCCACCGGGACAGAACACCGGGGAGCTGTTTTTT. V usage is TRBV5-1 and J usage is TRBJ2-2; TRBD1 might be the D (6 bases). The CDR3 length is 15 residues. The V end lost 4 bases, the J end lost 1 base, and 11 bases lay between the germline ends. Germline CDR1 is SGHRS and CDR2 is YFSETQ.